These 25 T cell receptor beta chains originate from one sample sequenced in a study of vaccination and CD4 T cells after COVID-19 (dated by TCRdb to about 2022). This specimen's treatment or condition label, per the study, means: approximately 9-day PBMC culture with coronavirus spike peptide pools or control peptides (ViraFEST assay). CD4+ T cells from unexposed donors were collected before the COVID-19 pandemic (2011-2018). Library construction relied on PCR. Sequenced using an Illumina iSeq 100. DNA from cultured CD4+ T cells was subjected to TCR sequencing with the Oncomine TCR Beta short-read assay at the Johns Hopkins FTIC core. The QIAamp micro DNA kit was used to extract genomic DNA from the cultured CD4+ T cells. TCRdb redid the processing of the public reads, applying fastp at Q25 and MiXCR, and retained in-frame beta chains. CDR3 protein sequences are deduplicated, and each keeps its most common genes and DNA. This sample holds some 10,000 distinct CDR3 sequences; about 35% were observed only once. 15% of the sample comes from the top ten.

No antigen has been assigned to these receptors. Sequencing was carried out using CD4+ T cells from blood, cultured in vitro. These receptor sequences come from a human donor in good health.

DNA for the CDR3: TGTGCCAGCAGTGAAGCTAGGACAGGGATGGGAAACATTCAGTACTTC. Translated: CASSEARTGMGNIQYF. The V call is TRBV6-1, the J call TRBJ2-4; 8 bases match TRBD1. CDR1 is MNHNS and CDR2 is SASEGT in the germline V gene. The CDR3 loop spans 16 amino acids. Trimming at V came to 0 bases and at J to 6 bases, leaving 7 bases not matched to a gene.

This clonotype was counted a single time. This chain uses TRBV12-3 or TRBV12-4 with TRBJ1-5; D remains ambiguous. The CDR3 sequence is 13 residues long. Trimming removed 4 bases from V and 3 bases from J, with 7 bases in between. The CDR3 here is CASSSNTNQPQHF. The CDR3 nucleotides are TGTGCCAGCAGTTCTAACACCAATCAGCCCCAGCATTTT.

The table lists this clonotype with a few counts. V gene TRBV20-1 combines with J gene TRBJ2-7; 12 bases align to TRBD1. V gave up 6 bases and J gave up 2 bases; unmatched junction bases: 26. Germline V gives CDR1 DFQATT, CDR2 SNEGSKA (reference sequence). The CDR3 covers 21 residues. For the CDR3, the DNA is TGCAGTGCCTTTTCCGCTTTCCCGGGACAGGGGGCGCGGGAGGATCCCTACGAGCAGTACTTC. It yields the protein CSAFSAFPGQGAREDPYEQYF.

This clonotype has only a few counts. J is TRBJ1-1 and V is TRBV20-1; perhaps TRBD1 as D (5 bases). The CDR3 runs 13 residues. Germline CDR1 reads DFQATT; CDR2 reads SNEGSKA (reference sequence). Trimming took off 6 bases at V and 0 bases at J, with 11 bases between the two ends. The CDR3 DNA sequence: TGCAGTGCAACCGGGACGGTGAACACTGAAGCTTTCTTT. The encoded protein is CSATGTVNTEAFF.

This clonotype appeared a single time. V and J are TRBV20-1 and TRBJ2-1, with D maybe TRBD2 (6 bases). V lost 0 bases and J lost 0, with 12 bases in between. This CDR3 has 16 amino acids. The germline CDR1 and CDR2 sequences are DFQATT and SNEGSKA (reference sequence). The CDR3 nucleotides are TGCAGTGCTAGAGATCCCGGGAGCGGCTCCTACAATGAGCAGTTCTTC. This codes for CSARDPGSGSYNEQFF.

This clonotype was seen a few times. CDR3 amino acids: CASSLAAGYDEKLFF. The CDR3 coding sequence is TGTGCCAGCAGCTTAGCGGCAGGGTACGATGAAAAACTGTTTTTT. The J gene is TRBJ1-4, the V gene TRBV7-9; D may be TRBD1 (5 bases). Trimming removed 0 bases from V and 6 bases from J, with 11 bases in between. Germline V lookup: CDR1 SEHNR, CDR2 FQNEAQ (reference sequence). The CDR3 consists of 15 residues.

The V call is TRBV7-8, the J call TRBJ2-1; D call uncertain. This CDR3 region has 16 residues. Germline CDR1 and CDR2: SGHVS and FQNEAQ. Trimming took 5 bases from V and 3 from J, leaving 17 bases between them. CDR3 coding DNA: TGTGCCAGCAGCCCCCGGACCCGCCTACTCTACAATGAGCAGTTCTTC. Translated: CASSPRTRLLYNEQFF.

CDR3 protein: CASSQETQYF. CDR3 bases: TGTGCCAGCAGCCAAGAGACCCAGTACTTC. This rearrangement joins TRBV2 to TRBJ2-5; no definite D call. Per germline, CDR1 SNHLY and CDR2 FYNNEI. The CDR3 is made up of 10 amino acids. Between the trimmed V and J ends, which lost 6 bases and 1 base, there was a span of 0 bases.

The chain recombines TRBV27 with TRBJ2-7; D remains ambiguous. The CDR3 is 14 residues long. Germline V gives CDR1 MNHEY, CDR2 SMNVEV (reference sequence). Trimming left V 3 bases short and J 0 bases short, with 9 bases between. The CDR3 DNA is TGTGCCAGCAGTTTCTACCATTACTCCTACGAGCAGTACTTC. This translates into CASSFYHYSYEQYF.

This chain joins TRBV20-1 and TRBJ2-5; TRBD1 or TRBD2 may be the D gene (5 bases each). V shed 2 bases and J shed 5 bases, with 15 bases lying between them. This CDR3 spans 14 amino acids. The V gene's germline CDR1 is DFQATT and CDR2 SNEGSKA (reference sequence). In nucleotides, the CDR3 is TGCAGTGCTAGAAACCCATGGGGGTTGGAGACCCAGTACTTC. It specifies CSARNPWGLETQYF.

The chain recombines TRBV27 with TRBJ2-7; D is undetermined. The V end lost 2 bases, the J end lost 0 bases, and 14 bases lay between the germline ends. The CDR3 has 16 amino acids. Looked up from germline, CDR1 is MNHEY and CDR2 is SMNVEV (reference sequence). The CDR3 DNA follows: TGTGCCAGCAGTTTAAGTCTTCTCCAAAGCTCCTACGAGCAGTACTTC. It is translated as CASSLSLLQSSYEQYF.

This clonotype has only a few counts. This chain joins TRBV7-9 and TRBJ2-1, with D unclear. The germline CDR1 and CDR2 sequences are SEHNR and FQNEAQ (reference sequence). This CDR3 comprises 14 residues. V lost 5 bases to trimming and J lost 0 bases, with 8 bases between them. The CDR3 DNA follows: TGTGCCAGCAGCCCTCGTTCCTCCTACAATGAGCAGTTCTTC. This encodes CASSPRSSYNEQFF.

A few counts support this clonotype. V and J are TRBV6-5 and TRBJ1-2; D is unresolved. The V gene's germline CDR1 is MNHEY and CDR2 SVGAGI. The CDR3 loop spans 13 amino acids. With 2 bases removed from V and 4 bases from J, the gap between germline ends came to 8 bases. In nucleotides, the CDR3 is TGTGCCAGCAGTTACGATAAAGTCTATGGCTACACCTTC. Protein product: CASSYDKVYGYTF.

The chain couples TRBV19 to TRBJ2-1, with D unresolved. This CDR3 is built from 13 residues. The germline CDR1 and CDR2 sequences are LNHDA and SQIVND (reference sequence). Between the trimmed V and J ends, which lost 6 bases and 4 bases, there was a span of 10 bases. The CDR3: CASSPQLYNEQFF. CDR3 sequence (DNA): TGTGCCAGTAGCCCACAGCTTTACAATGAGCAGTTCTTC.

The V gene is TRBV7-2, the J gene TRBJ1-2; D unclear. The CDR3 is made up of 12 amino acids. Trimming shortened V by 4 bases and J by 4 bases, and 7 bases separated the two germline ends. CDR1 is SGHTA and CDR2 is FQGNSA in the germline V gene. DNA of the CDR3: TGTGCCAGCAGCTCCGGTGGCTATGGCTACACCTTC. As protein: CASSSGGYGYTF.

This chain uses TRBV27 with TRBJ2-5; D not resolved. Trimming shortened V by 7 bases and J by 7 bases, and 19 bases separated the two germline ends. The germline CDR1 and CDR2 sequences are MNHEY and SMNVEV (reference sequence). The CDR3 extends over 14 amino acids. This CDR3 reads CASTLGFGAGTQYF. The CDR3 nucleotides are TGTGCCAGCACTCTCGGGTTTGGAGCAGGGACCCAGTACTTC.

The rearrangement uses TRBV29-1 and TRBJ2-5, with 11 bases fitting TRBD1. The length of the CDR3 is 13 residues. Germline CDR1 is SQVTM and CDR2 is ANQGSEA. The junction had 8 bases not matched to a gene; V was cut back by 8 bases and J by 6 bases. In DNA, the CDR3 is TGCAGCTCGAGGACAGGGGGCCGAAAGACCCAGTACTTC. The encoded protein is CSSRTGGRKTQYF.

The chain is built from TRBV6-2 or TRBV6-3 and TRBJ2-1; unclear D gene. The CDR3 is 14 amino acids. Germline loops: CDR1 MNHEY, CDR2 SVGEGT. Between the trimmed V and J ends, which lost 7 bases and 0 bases, there was a span of 10 bases. The chain's CDR3 is CASIGASSYNEQFF. In DNA form, the CDR3 reads TGTGCCAGCATCGGTGCGAGCTCCTACAATGAGCAGTTCTTC.

The CDR3 here is CASSSPASGRRTYNEQFF. CDR3 nucleotides: TGTGCCAGCAGCTCCCCCGCTAGCGGGAGGAGGACCTACAATGAGCAGTTCTTC. This chain connects TRBV7-2 to TRBJ2-1, with TRBD2 matching over 11 bases. There are 18 residues in the CDR3. Germline loops: CDR1 SGHTA, CDR2 FQGNSA. Trimming cost V 4 bases and J 2 bases; bases outside gene matches: 10.

The chain carries TRBV28 and TRBJ2-7; 10 nucleotides match TRBD2. The V gene's germline CDR1 is MDHEN and CDR2 SYDVKM. The CDR3 runs 13 residues. V lost 8 bases to trimming and J lost 2 bases; unmatched junction nucleotides: 3. The CDR3 DNA reads TGTGCCAGCCAAACTAGCGGGGCCTACGAGCAGTACTTC. This encodes CASQTSGAYEQYF.

The chain is built from TRBV5-6 and TRBJ1-1, with D perhaps matching TRBD1 (6 bases). There are 16 residues in the CDR3. V was pared by 1 base and J by 1 base, with 14 bases between. Germline V gene sequence: CDR1 SGHDT, CDR2 YYEEEE. CDR3 in amino acids: CASSLPQGRGNTEAFF. The CDR3 DNA reads as TGTGCCAGCAGCTTGCCTCAGGGCAGGGGGAACACTGAAGCTTTCTTT.

The V call is TRBV28, the J call TRBJ1-3; possible D gene TRBD1, 6 bases. Germline V gene lookup returns CDR1 MDHEN and CDR2 SYDVKM. Trimming removed 7 bases from V and 2 bases from J, with 15 bases in between. The CDR3 is 15 residues long. The CDR3 nucleotides read TGTGCCAGCAAGAAACGGGACAACCCTGGAAACACCATATATTTT. Its translation: CASKKRDNPGNTIYF.

The J gene is TRBJ1-3, the V gene TRBV6-1; 7 bases match TRBD1. Germline CDR1 MNHNS, CDR2 SASEGT. The V gene end was trimmed by 5 bases and the J gene end by 0 bases; junction bases not matched to a gene: 4. The CDR3 extends over 15 amino acids. The CDR3 is CASSPAGGSGNTIYF. DNA of the CDR3: TGTGCCAGCAGTCCAGCAGGGGGCTCTGGAAACACCATATATTTT.

V gene TRBV2 combines with J gene TRBJ1-2; D remains ambiguous. From germline, CDR1 is SNHLY and CDR2 FYNNEI. The V and J ends lost 7 bases and 2 bases respectively, with 8 bases between them. CDR3 length: 12 amino acids. The CDR3 is CASTRENYGYTF. For the CDR3, the DNA is TGTGCCAGCACCCGAGAGAACTATGGCTACACCTTC.

This chain links TRBV2 with TRBJ2-1; tentatively, D is TRBD1 (5 bases). In germline, CDR1 is SNHLY, CDR2 FYNNEI. V was cut by 7 bases and J by 6 bases, with 16 bases left in between. The CDR3 is 14 residues long. This chain's CDR3 is CASIEQGPGNEQFF. In nucleotides, the CDR3 is TGTGCCAGCATTGAGCAGGGTCCGGGCAATGAGCAGTTCTTC.